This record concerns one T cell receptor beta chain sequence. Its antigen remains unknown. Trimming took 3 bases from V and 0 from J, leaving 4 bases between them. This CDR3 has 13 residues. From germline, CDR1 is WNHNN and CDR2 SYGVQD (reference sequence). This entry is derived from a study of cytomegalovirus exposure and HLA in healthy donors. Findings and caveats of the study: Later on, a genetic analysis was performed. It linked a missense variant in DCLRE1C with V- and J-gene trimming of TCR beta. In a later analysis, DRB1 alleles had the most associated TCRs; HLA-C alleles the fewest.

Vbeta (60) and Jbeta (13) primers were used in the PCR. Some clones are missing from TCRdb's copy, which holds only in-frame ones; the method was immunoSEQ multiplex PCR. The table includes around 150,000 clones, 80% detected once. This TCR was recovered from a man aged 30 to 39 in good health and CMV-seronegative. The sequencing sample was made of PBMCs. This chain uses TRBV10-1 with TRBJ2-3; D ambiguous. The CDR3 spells CASSDRSTDTQYF. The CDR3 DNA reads TGCGCCAGCAGTGACAGGAGCACAGATACGCAGTATTTT.